A single TCR beta chain is shown here with its context. This entry is derived from a study of blood T cell repertoires in COVID-19. About the study: From the United States, Italy and Spain came samples of acute and convalescent COVID-19.

Germline V gives CDR1 SSHAT, CDR2 FNYEAQ (reference sequence). The V and J ends lost 5 bases and 7 bases, in that order; junction bases with no gene match: 8. This CDR3 has 15 residues. The authors' processing: Amplification of reference gene primers was used by the study to estimate nucleated cell counts. TCRdb keeps only in-frame clones here, not all; method: immunoSEQ multiplex PCR. V, J and clone size are those of that table, while D and trimming were read from the DNA. The sample shows roughly 330,000 clones, about 91% of them seen only once. The source is a young man with COVID-19, enrolled during active disease. This chain uses TRBV7-7 with TRBJ2-1; 10 bases align to TRBD2. Material for sequencing was peripheral blood. CDR3 in amino acids: CASSPRIAGGNEQFF. The CDR3 nucleotides read TGTGCCAGCAGCCCCCGTATAGCGGGAGGTAATGAGCAGTTCTTC.